This TCR beta chain was recorded in a study of early T cells in non-severe SARS-CoV-2 infection. Attachment of unique molecular identifiers to individual cDNA molecules was performed. Via MiXCR, TCRdb re-called the 5' RACE reads, giving one row per CDR3 protein. The sample has about 57,000 distinct CDR3 sequences; roughly a tenth are singletons. Germline lookup yields CDR1 SGHRS and CDR2 YFSETQ. The CDR3 is 13 amino acids. Concerning this clonotype itself: One end of the junction does not line up with germline, which may come from a read error.

The source of this sequence is an adult who was a healthcare worker with PCR-confirmed SARS-CoV-2 infection or an uninfected control (not recorded which). Sequences were obtained from whole blood. The chain couples TRBV5-1 to TRBJ1-1; D is unresolved. The CDR3 here is CASRWRVDTEASF. DNA for the CDR3: TGCGCCAGCAGGTGGAGGGTTGACACTGAAGCTTCCTTT.